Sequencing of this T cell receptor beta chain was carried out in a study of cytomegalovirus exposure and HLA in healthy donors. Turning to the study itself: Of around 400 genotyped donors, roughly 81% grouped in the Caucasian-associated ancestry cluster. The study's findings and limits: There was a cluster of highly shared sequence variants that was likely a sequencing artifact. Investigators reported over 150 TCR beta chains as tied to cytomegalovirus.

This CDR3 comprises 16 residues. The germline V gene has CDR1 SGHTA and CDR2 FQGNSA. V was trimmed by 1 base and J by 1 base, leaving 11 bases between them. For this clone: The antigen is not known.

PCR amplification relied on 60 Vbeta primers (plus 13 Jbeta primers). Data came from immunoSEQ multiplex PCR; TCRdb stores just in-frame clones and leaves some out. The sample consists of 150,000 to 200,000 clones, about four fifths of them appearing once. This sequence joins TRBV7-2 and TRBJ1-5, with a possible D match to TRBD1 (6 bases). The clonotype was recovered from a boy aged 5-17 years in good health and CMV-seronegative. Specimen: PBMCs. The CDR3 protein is CASSLVGGGSNQPQHF. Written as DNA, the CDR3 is TGTGCCAGCAGCTTAGTAGGGGGTGGAAGCAATCAGCCCCAGCATTTT. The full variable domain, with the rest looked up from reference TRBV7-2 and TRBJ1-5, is GAGVSQSPSNKVTEKGKDVELRCDPISGHTALYWYRQSLGQGLEFLIYFQGNSAPDKSGLPSDRFSAERTGGSVSTLTIQRTQQEDSAVYLCASSLVGGGSNQPQHFGDGTRLSIL.